This T cell receptor (beta chain) was found in a study of blood T cell repertoires in COVID-19. Repertoires were generated with immunoSEQ multiplex PCR, while TCRdb's copy carries only in-frame clones and drops some. The sample has roughly 250,000 clones, roughly nine tenths seen once. This clone was detected a few times. Germline assignment: CDR1 SGHRS and CDR2 YFSETQ. Trimming shortened V by 1 base and J by 8 bases, and 15 bases separated the two germline ends. This CDR3 region has 15 residues. The study assigned cohorts using participant-reported clinical history. The chain combines TRBV5-1 with TRBJ1-4; D gene unclear. The sample comprised PBMCs or T cells enriched from blood (not recorded which). The TCR sequence derives from a woman younger than 45 with acute COVID-19. The chain's CDR3 is CASSLPDGGSEKLFF. The CDR3 region has the DNA TGCGCCAGCAGCTTGCCGGACGGAGGTTCGGAAAAACTGTTTTTT.